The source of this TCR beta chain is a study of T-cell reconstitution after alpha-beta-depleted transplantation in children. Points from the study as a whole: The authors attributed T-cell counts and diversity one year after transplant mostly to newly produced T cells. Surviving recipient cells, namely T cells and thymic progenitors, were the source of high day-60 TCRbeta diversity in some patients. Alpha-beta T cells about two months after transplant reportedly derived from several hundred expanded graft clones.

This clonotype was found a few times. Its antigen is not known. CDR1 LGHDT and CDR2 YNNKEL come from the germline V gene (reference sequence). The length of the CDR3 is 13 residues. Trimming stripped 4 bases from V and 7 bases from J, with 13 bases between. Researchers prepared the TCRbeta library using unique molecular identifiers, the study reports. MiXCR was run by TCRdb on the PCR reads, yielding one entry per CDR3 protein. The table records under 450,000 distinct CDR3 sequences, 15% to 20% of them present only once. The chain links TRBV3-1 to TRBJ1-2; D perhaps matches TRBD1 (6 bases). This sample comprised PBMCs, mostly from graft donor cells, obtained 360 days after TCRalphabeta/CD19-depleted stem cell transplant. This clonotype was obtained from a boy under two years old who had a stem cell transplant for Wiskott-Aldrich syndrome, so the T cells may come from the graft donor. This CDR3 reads CASSPLGQGGYTF. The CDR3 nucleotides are TGTGCCAGCAGCCCACTGGGACAAGGTGGCTACACCTTC.